The clone carrying this T cell receptor beta chain occurred a few times. Antigen specificity is unknown. These data come from a study of Graves' ophthalmopathy and Graves' hyperthyroidism. Background on the study: Researchers obtained peripheral blood at initial diagnosis, before any treatment had begun. Findings and limits, study-wide: Thyroid clonotypes that were expanded above 0.001 frequency mostly also appeared in blood.

The term stable hyperthyroidism indicated an absence of ophthalmopathy within 18 months of follow-up. The CDR3 is made up of 14 amino acids. From germline, CDR1 is SGHRS and CDR2 YFSETQ. V lost 7 bases and J 0 bases, leaving 8 bases between the germline ends. For repertoire sequencing, the TCR beta CDR3 regions were amplified from RNA transcripts. HTBI primers were used in a first-round RT-PCR, which preceded a second-round multiplex PCR. One entry per CDR3 protein results from TCRdb running MiXCR on the multiplex PCR reads. The sample lists hundreds of thousands of distinct CDR3 sequences; around 20% were seen once.

V is TRBV5-1 and J is TRBJ2-6; no definite D call. This receptor was obtained from a young woman with stable Graves' hyperthyroidism. The sample taken for sequencing was peripheral blood. The CDR3 DNA reads TGCGCCAGCGAAGAGTCCTCTGGGGCCAACGTCCTGACTTTC. Its protein product is CASEESSGANVLTF.